This T cell receptor beta chain was observed in a study of T cell repertoires in cytomegalovirus infection. The overall study: Recently identified HLA-C-restricted CMV epitopes were among the peptides used. Carrying CMV and the relevant HLA type showed in public TCR beta signatures. Overall study findings and caveats: The cumulative frequency of public TCR beta families identified carriers of CMV plus the relevant HLA. The study found HLA-C-restricted CMV-specific TCR beta clonotypes dominating the ex vivo response.

TCRdb analysed the reads with MiXCR anew, one entry per CDR3 protein. Of 550,000 to 700,000 distinct CDR3 sequences listed, around two fifths were seen once; the top ten hold more than 40%. The CDR3 is 15 residues long. Trimming took 3 bases from V and 4 from J, leaving 15 bases between them. CDR1 is MNHNS, CDR2 SASEGT, per germline. Details on this clonotype: The antigen is not known.

The TCR sequence derives from a human donor in good health (CMV status not recorded). Some clones in this sample may be carry-over from other donors' samples. J is TRBJ1-2 and V is TRBV6-1; D uncertain. This specimen consisted of cultured PBMCs, obtained from culture after CMV antigen stimulation. CDR3 DNA sequence: TGTGCCAGCAGTGACATCCGGCGATCCTTCTATGGCTACACCTTC. Protein product: CASSDIRRSFYGYTF.